These 22 T cell receptor beta chains were sequenced from one sample in a study of blood T cell repertoires in COVID-19. Repertoires were generated with immunoSEQ multiplex PCR, while TCRdb's copy carries only in-frame clones and drops some. Counted here are approximately 82,000 clones, about four fifths occurring once; the ten biggest clones make up over 15%. The sequencing sample was made of peripheral blood. Receptors originate from a woman aged 60-75 years with acute or convalescent COVID-19.

This chain connects TRBV7-2 to TRBJ2-2; 10 bases align to TRBD2. The CDR3 consists of 17 residues. In germline, CDR1 is SGHTA, CDR2 FQGNSA. The trim removed 4 bases at V and 5 bases at J, leaving 10 bases unmatched. CDR3 sequence (DNA): TGTGCCAGCAGCTCCCCAAGCGGGGGGGCTTCAACCGGGGAGCTGTTTTTT. Protein sequence: CASSSPSGGASTGELFF.

The J gene is TRBJ1-4, the V gene TRBV30; D is unclear. Germline V gene sequence: CDR1 GTSNPN, CDR2 SVGIG (reference sequence). The CDR3 has 12 residues. V gave up 4 bases and J gave up 10 bases, with 13 bases separating them. CDR3 sequence (DNA): TGTGCCTGGACAAGGTGGGAGGGAAAACTGTTTTTT. Protein sequence: CAWTRWEGKLFF. The whole variable domain, filled in from reference TRBV30 and TRBJ1-4, reads SQTIHQWPATLVQPVGSPLSLECTVEGTSNPNLYWYRQAAGRGLQLLFYSVGIGQISSEVPQNLSASRPQDRQFILSSKKLLLSDSGFYLCAWTRWEGKLFFGSGTQLSVL.

CDR3 sequence: CASSQTSGFIGQYF. DNA of the CDR3: TGTGCCAGCAGCCAAACTAGCGGGTTTATCGGGCAATACTTC. This rearrangement joins TRBV11-2 to TRBJ2-7; 9 nucleotides line up with TRBD2. This CDR3 has 14 residues. Germline V gene sequence: CDR1 SGHAT, CDR2 FQNNGV. V was pared by 5 bases and J by 13 bases, with 15 bases of the junction left unmatched.

The CDR3 nucleotides read TGCGCCAGCAGCCCCAAGGCCTTGGCGGGAGGCGGGGTTGAGCAGTTCTTC. The encoded protein is CASSPKALAGGGVEQFF. The rearrangement joins TRBV5-1 to TRBJ2-1; TRBD2 aligns across 8 bases. V dropped 4 bases and J dropped 9; count of bases not matched to a gene: 18. The CDR3 consists of 17 residues. Germline CDR1 is SGHRS and CDR2 is YFSETQ.

This chain joins TRBV30 and TRBJ1-6, with D possibly TRBD1 on 5 matching bases. The V and J ends lost 0 bases and 14 bases respectively, with 14 bases between them. The CDR3 consists of 13 residues. Germline values: CDR1 GTSNPN, CDR2 SVGIG (reference sequence). This chain's CDR3 is CAWSVSQGSALHF. The CDR3 nucleotides read TGTGCCTGGAGTGTGTCTCAGGGCAGCGCCCTCCACTTT.

This chain links TRBV5-1 with TRBJ1-2; the D is unclear. The CDR3 has 13 residues. V lost 1 base and J 3 bases, leaving 7 bases between the germline ends. The germline V gene has CDR1 SGHRS and CDR2 YFSETQ. Here the CDR3 reads CASSLTEHYGYTF. In DNA, the CDR3 is TGCGCCAGCAGCTTGACAGAACACTATGGCTACACCTTC.

The chain is built from TRBV5-1 and TRBJ2-6; 7 nucleotides line up with TRBD2. The germline gives CDR1 SGHRS, CDR2 YFSETQ. The junction had 7 bases not matched to a gene; V was cut back by 0 bases and J by 4 bases. The CDR3 is made up of 17 amino acids. The CDR3 reads CASSLVPGGSGANVLTF. The CDR3, as DNA: TGCGCCAGCAGCTTGGTTCCCGGGGGGAGCGGGGCCAACGTCCTGACTTTC.

V gene TRBV5-6 combines with J gene TRBJ1-1, with TRBD1 matching 8 bases. Germline V gives CDR1 SGHDT, CDR2 YYEEEE. The CDR3 consists of 15 residues. Unmatched junction bases numbered 4, after V lost 2 bases and J lost 1 base. CDR3 amino acids: CASSFTGTGNTEAFF. The CDR3 nucleotides are TGTGCCAGCAGCTTTACCGGGACAGGGAACACTGAAGCTTTCTTT.

This CDR3 is CASSESWVDREYYGYTF. DNA of the CDR3: TGTGCCAGCAGTGAAAGCTGGGTCGACAGGGAGTACTATGGCTACACCTTC. This sequence joins TRBV6-1 and TRBJ1-2; 7 bases fit TRBD1. Per germline, CDR1 MNHNS and CDR2 SASEGT. The CDR3 is 17 amino acids. V dropped 2 bases and J dropped 3; count of bases not matched to a gene: 12.

J is TRBJ1-1 and V is TRBV27, with 8 bases that match TRBD1. CDR3 length: 15 residues. J lost 4 bases, V lost 5 bases, and 9 bases had no gene match. The V gene's germline CDR1 is MNHEY and CDR2 SMNVEV (reference sequence). As DNA, the CDR3 is TGTGCCAGCAGTCCTCGCCAGGGGGCAGTCACTGAAGCTTTCTTT. Translating gives CASSPRQGAVTEAFF.

This clone was detected only a few times. The chain is built from TRBV13 and TRBJ2-2; TRBD2 agrees at 9 bases. The CDR3 loop spans 16 amino acids. Germline CDR1 and CDR2: PRHDT and FYEKMQ (reference sequence). V shed 5 bases and J 3 bases; nucleotides not matched to a gene: 7. CDR3 in amino acids: CASSQRVAGDTGELFF. The CDR3 region has the DNA TGTGCCAGCAGCCAACGGGTAGCGGGAGACACCGGGGAGCTGTTTTTT.

The rearrangement uses TRBV5-1 and TRBJ2-3, with TRBD2 identical over 12 bases. This CDR3 is built from 14 residues. Per germline, CDR1 SGHRS and CDR2 YFSETQ. V lost 5 bases and J lost 4; bases outside the gene matches: 2. The CDR3 DNA is TGCGCCAGCAGGACTAGCGGGGGTGCAGATACGCAGTATTTT. Protein product: CASRTSGGADTQYF.

About this clone itself: Germline and junction disagree at one end, which may indicate a read error. This chain uses TRBV7-7 with TRBJ2-2; TRBD2 might be the D (5 bases). The CDR3 totals 13 residues. Per the germline V gene, CDR1 is SSHAT and CDR2 is FNYEAQ (reference sequence). CDR3 coding DNA: TGTGCTAGCAGCTTAGCGTCGGGCGGGGAGCTGTTTTTT. It translates to CASSLASGGELFF.

This chain links TRBV30 with TRBJ1-1, with 11 bases lining up with TRBD1. From germline, CDR1 is GTSNPN and CDR2 SVGIG (reference sequence). V was clipped by 4 bases and J by 0 bases; unmatched bases: 4. This CDR3 comprises 15 residues. The CDR3 DNA follows: TGTGCCTGGAAAGGGACAGGGGGAATGAACACTGAAGCTTTCTTT. Its protein product is CAWKGTGGMNTEAFF.

The J gene is TRBJ1-6, the V gene TRBV18, with no clear D. The CDR3 is 16 residues long. V lost 4 bases, J lost 6 bases, and 16 bases lay in between. Germline V gene data show CDR1 as KGHSH and CDR2 as LQKENI. CDR3 sequence (DNA): TGTGCCAGCTCACAGGAGGTGCAGGCCGCTAATTCACCCCTCCACTTT. Translation gives CASSQEVQAANSPLHF.

The V and J genes are TRBV29-1 and TRBJ2-3; 7 bases match TRBD1. Looked up from germline, CDR1 is SQVTM and CDR2 is ANQGSEA. CDR3 length: 14 amino acids. The ends lost 0 bases at V and 1 base at J; junction bases unmatched: 1. Here the CDR3 DNA reads TGCAGCGTTGAAGAAAGGGGGCGCACAGATACGCAGTATTTT. Residues: CSVEERGRTDTQYF.

In this sample, this clone turned up once. The chain couples TRBV29-1 to TRBJ2-7, with D possibly matching TRBD2 (6 bases). The ends were cut back, 7 bases at V and 0 bases at J, with 22 bases in the middle. CDR1 SQVTM and CDR2 ANQGSEA come from the germline V gene. This CDR3 has 16 amino acids. This CDR3 reads CSAIDGSRGYSYEQYF. The CDR3 DNA follows: TGCAGCGCTATTGACGGGAGCCGCGGGTACTCCTACGAGCAGTACTTC.

The table lists this clone with a count of one. The chain has TRBV2 and TRBJ1-2; no definite D call. CDR1 and CDR2 from the germline V gene are SNHLY and FYNNEI. Trimming shortened V by 1 base and J by 8 bases, and 8 bases separated the two germline ends. This CDR3 has 12 residues. The CDR3 DNA reads as TGTGCCAGCAGTGAAGGGCTCGGGGGCTACACCTTC. Its protein is CASSEGLGGYTF.

The V gene is TRBV25-1, the J gene TRBJ1-2, with 10 bases identical to TRBD1. The CDR3 runs 15 residues. Per germline, CDR1 MGHDK and CDR2 SYGVNS. The junction had 6 bases not matched to a gene; V was cut back by 4 bases and J by 4 bases. In nucleotides, the CDR3 is TGTGCCAGCAGTGCCGACAGGGGGCAGGGCTATGGCTACACCTTC. Residues: CASSADRGQGYGYTF.

This rearrangement joins TRBV5-4 to TRBJ1-1, with D possibly matching TRBD1 (5 bases). The CDR3 covers 15 residues. Per the germline V gene, CDR1 is SGHNT and CDR2 is YYREEE (reference sequence). V gave up 1 base and J gave up 3 bases, with 13 bases separating them. CDR3: CASSLPGREYTEAFF. For the CDR3, the DNA is TGTGCCAGCAGCTTGCCAGGGAGGGAATACACTGAAGCTTTCTTT.

The J gene is TRBJ1-2, the V gene TRBV3-1 (or the pseudogene TRBV3-2); the D is unclear. Per the germline V gene, CDR1 is LGHDT and CDR2 is YNNKEL (reference sequence). V dropped 3 bases and J dropped 0 bases, with 11 bases sitting between them. The CDR3 consists of 15 residues. The CDR3 DNA follows: TGTGCCAGCAGCCAGGGCGGAGGAGCTAACTATGGCTACACCTTC. Translated, it gives CASSQGGGANYGYTF.

The CDR3 protein is CASSPRTGGWQPQHF. CDR3 in DNA: TGTGCCAGCAGTCCCCGGACAGGGGGCTGGCAGCCCCAGCATTTT. The genes are TRBV6-5 and TRBJ1-5; TRBD1 aligns across 11 bases. Germline CDR1 reads MNHEY; CDR2 reads SVGAGI. After removal of 5 bases from V and 7 bases from J, the junction contained 7 bases not matched to a gene. The CDR3 sequence is 15 residues long.